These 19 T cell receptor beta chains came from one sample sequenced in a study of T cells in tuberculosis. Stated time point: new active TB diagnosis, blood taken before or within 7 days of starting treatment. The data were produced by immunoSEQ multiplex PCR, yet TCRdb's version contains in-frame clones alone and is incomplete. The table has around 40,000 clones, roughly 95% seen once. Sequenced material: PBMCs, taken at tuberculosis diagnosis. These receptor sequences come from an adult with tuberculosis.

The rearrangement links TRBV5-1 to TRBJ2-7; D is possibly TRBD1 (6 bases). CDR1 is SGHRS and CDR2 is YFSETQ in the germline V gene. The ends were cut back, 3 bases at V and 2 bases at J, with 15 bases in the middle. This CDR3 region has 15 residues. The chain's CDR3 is CASSSKGVGAYEQYF. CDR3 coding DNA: TGCGCCAGCAGCTCGAAGGGGGTGGGCGCCTACGAGCAGTACTTC.

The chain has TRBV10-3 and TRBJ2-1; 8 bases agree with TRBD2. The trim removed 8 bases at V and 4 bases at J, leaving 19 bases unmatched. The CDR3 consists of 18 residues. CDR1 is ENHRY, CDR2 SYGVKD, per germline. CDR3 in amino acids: CAISPGGAVRGYYNEQFF. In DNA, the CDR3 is TGTGCCATCTCGCCCGGGGGGGCGGTTAGAGGGTATTACAATGAGCAGTTCTTC.

CDR3 region: CASSGRDFYYNEQFF. CDR3 in DNA: TGCGCCAGCAGTGGCCGGGACTTTTATTACAATGAGCAGTTCTTC. This chain joins TRBV10-2 and TRBJ2-1; D is possibly TRBD2 (6 bases). This CDR3 comprises 15 residues. V lost 4 bases, J lost 4 bases, and 14 bases lay in between. The germline gives CDR1 WSHSY, CDR2 SAAADI.

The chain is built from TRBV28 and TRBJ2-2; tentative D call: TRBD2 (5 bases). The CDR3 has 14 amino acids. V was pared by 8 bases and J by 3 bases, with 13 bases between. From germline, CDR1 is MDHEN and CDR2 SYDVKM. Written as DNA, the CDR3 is TGTGCCAGCGCATCGGACGGGGACACCGGGGAGCTGTTTTTT. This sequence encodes CASASDGDTGELFF. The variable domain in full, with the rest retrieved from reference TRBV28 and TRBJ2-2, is DVKVTQSSRYLVKRTGEKVFLECVQDMDHENMFWYRQDPGLGLRLIYFSYDVKMKEKGDIPEGYSVSREKKERFSLILESASTNQTSMYLCASASDGDTGELFFGEGSRLTVL.

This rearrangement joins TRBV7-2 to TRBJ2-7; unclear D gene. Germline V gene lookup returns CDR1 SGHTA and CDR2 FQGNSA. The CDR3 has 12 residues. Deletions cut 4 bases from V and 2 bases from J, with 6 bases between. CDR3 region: CASSYSPYEQYF. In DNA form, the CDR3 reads TGTGCCAGCAGCTATAGCCCCTACGAGCAGTACTTC.

In DNA, the CDR3 is TGTGCCAGCTCAACCGGGGACAGGTTTGAAGCTTTCTTT. The encoded protein is CASSTGDRFEAFF. The J gene is TRBJ1-1, the V gene TRBV18; TRBD1 matches at 8 bases. The CDR3 runs 13 residues. With V trimmed by 5 bases and J by 7 bases, 6 bases remained unmatched. CDR1 is KGHSH, CDR2 LQKENI, per germline. The full variable domain, rest sourced from reference TRBV18 and TRBJ1-1, is NAGVMQNPRHLVRRRGQEARLRCSPMKGHSHVYWYRQLPEEGLKFMVYLQKENIIDESGMPKERFSAEFPKEGPSILRIQQVVRGDSAAYFCASSTGDRFEAFFGQGTRLTVV.

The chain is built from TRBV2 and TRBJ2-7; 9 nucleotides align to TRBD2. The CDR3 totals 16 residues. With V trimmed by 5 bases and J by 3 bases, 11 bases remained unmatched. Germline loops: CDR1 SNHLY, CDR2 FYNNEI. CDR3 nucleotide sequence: TGTGCCAGCAGTCTCCGGTCTAGCGGGGTAGTCTACGAGCAGTACTTC. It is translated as CASSLRSSGVVYEQYF.

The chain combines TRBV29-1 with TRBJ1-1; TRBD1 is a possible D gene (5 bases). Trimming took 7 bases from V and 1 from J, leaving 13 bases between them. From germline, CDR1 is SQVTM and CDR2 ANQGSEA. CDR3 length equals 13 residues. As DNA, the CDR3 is TGCAGCGCTGCGGGACGGCCGAACACTGAAGCTTTCTTT. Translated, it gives CSAAGRPNTEAFF. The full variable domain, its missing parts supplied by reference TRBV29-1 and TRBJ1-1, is SAVISQKPSRDICQRGTSLTIQCQVDSQVTMMFWYRQQPGQSLTLIATANQGSEATYESGFVIDKFPISRPNLTFSTLTVSNMSPEDSSIYLCSAAGRPNTEAFFGQGTRLTVV.

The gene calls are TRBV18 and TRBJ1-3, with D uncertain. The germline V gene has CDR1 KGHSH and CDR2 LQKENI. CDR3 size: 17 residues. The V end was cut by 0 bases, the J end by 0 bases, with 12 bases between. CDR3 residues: CASSPPHPLVSGNTIYF. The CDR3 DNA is TGTGCCAGCTCACCACCGCACCCCCTAGTCTCTGGAAACACCATATATTTT.

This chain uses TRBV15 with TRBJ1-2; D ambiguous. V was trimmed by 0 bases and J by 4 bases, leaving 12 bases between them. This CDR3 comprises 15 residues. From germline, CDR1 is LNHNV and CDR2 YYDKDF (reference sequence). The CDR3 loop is CATSREREPFYGYTF. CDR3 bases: TGTGCCACCAGCAGAGAAAGGGAGCCCTTCTATGGCTACACCTTC.

This CDR3 reads CASRRARSYEQYF. The CDR3 bases are TGTGCCAGCAGGCGGGCCCGCTCCTACGAGCAGTACTTC. V usage is TRBV6-5 and J usage is TRBJ2-7; the D gene is possibly TRBD2 (5 bases). The CDR3 spans 13 residues. In germline, CDR1 is MNHEY, CDR2 SVGAGI. Trimming took 6 bases from V and 0 from J, leaving 9 bases between them.

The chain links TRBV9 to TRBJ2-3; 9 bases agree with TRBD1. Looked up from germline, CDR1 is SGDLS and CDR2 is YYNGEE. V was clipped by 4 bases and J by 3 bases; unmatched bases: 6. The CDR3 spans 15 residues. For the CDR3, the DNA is TGTGCCAGCAGCTACACAGGGGGCGGAACAGATACGCAGTATTTT. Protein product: CASSYTGGGTDTQYF.

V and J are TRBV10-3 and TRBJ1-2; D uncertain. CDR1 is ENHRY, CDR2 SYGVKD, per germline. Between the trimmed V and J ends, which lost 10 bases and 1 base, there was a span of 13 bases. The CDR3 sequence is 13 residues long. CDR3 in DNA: TGTGCCACCCACCCCGAGAATAACTATGGCTACACCTTC. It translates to CATHPENNYGYTF.

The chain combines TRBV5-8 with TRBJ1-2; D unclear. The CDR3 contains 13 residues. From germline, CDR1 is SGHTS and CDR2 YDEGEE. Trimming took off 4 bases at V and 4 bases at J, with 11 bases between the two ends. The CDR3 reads CASSTGLSYGYTF. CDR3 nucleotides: TGTGCCAGCAGCACCGGACTTAGCTATGGCTACACCTTC.

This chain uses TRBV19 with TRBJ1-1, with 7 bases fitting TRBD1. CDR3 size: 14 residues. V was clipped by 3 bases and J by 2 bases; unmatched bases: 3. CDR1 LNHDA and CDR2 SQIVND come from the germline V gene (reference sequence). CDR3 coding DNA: TGTGCCAGTAGTATTGACAGGGTTAACACTGAAGCTTTCTTT. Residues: CASSIDRVNTEAFF.

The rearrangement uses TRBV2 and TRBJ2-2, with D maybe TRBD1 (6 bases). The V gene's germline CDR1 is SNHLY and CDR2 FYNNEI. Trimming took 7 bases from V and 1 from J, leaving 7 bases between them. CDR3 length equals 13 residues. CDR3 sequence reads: CASTTGNTGELFF. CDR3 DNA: TGTGCCAGCACGACAGGGAACACCGGGGAGCTGTTTTTT.

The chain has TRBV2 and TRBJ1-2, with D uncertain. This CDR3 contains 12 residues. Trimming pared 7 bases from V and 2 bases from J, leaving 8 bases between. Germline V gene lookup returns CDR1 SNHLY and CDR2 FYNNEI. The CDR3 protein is CASTRENYGYTF. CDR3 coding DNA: TGTGCCAGCACGCGGGAAAACTATGGCTACACCTTC.

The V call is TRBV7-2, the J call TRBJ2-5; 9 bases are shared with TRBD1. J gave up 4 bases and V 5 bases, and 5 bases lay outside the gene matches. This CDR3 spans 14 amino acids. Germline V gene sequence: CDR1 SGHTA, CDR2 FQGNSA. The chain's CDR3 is CASSPGTGLETQYF. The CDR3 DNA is TGTGCCAGCAGCCCCGGGACAGGGTTAGAGACCCAGTACTTC.

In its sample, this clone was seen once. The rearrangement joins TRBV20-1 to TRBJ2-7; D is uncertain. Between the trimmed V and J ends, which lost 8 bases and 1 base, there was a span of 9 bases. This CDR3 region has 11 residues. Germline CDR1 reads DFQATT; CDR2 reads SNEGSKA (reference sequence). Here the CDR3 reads CSPRVSYEQYF. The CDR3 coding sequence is TGCAGTCCACGCGTATCCTACGAGCAGTACTTC.